The 24 T cell receptor beta chains given below trace back to one sample, sequenced in a study of Graves' ophthalmopathy and Graves' hyperthyroidism. The sequenced template was RNA, covering the TCR beta CDR3 region. HTBI-primed first-round RT-PCR preceded second-round multiplex PCR. Via MiXCR, TCRdb re-called the multiplex PCR reads, giving one row per CDR3 protein. The table includes approximately 480,000 distinct CDR3 sequences, around 14% detected once. The material sequenced was blood. The receptors were sampled from a woman in her 30s with Graves' ophthalmopathy.

This clonotype was observed many times. The genes are TRBV13 and TRBJ1-3; 9 positions agree with TRBD1. CDR3 length equals 15 residues. Trimming at V came to 7 bases and at J to 4 bases, leaving 8 bases not matched to a gene. Germline values: CDR1 PRHDT, CDR2 FYEKMQ (reference sequence). The CDR3 sequence: CASTWTGEGGNTIYF. As DNA, the CDR3 is TGTGCCAGCACCTGGACAGGGGAAGGGGGAAACACCATATATTTT.

In this sample, this clonotype turned up many times. The rearrangement links TRBV12-3 or TRBV12-4 to TRBJ2-5; 9 bases align to TRBD2. The V segment lost 3 bases and the J segment 5 bases; nucleotides outside the gene matches: 4. The CDR3 has 14 amino acids. The CDR3 sequence is CASSFLAGKETQYF. The DNA for the CDR3 is TGTGCCAGCAGTTTCCTAGCGGGGAAGGAGACCCAGTACTTC.

In this sample, this clonotype turned up many times. This chain connects TRBV9 to TRBJ1-1, with TRBD1 as a possible D gene (5 bases). Germline-derived CDR1 and CDR2 are SGDLS and YYNGEE. V was shortened by 0 bases and J by 7 bases, with 13 bases between the two germline ends. The length of the CDR3 is 14 residues. CDR3 sequence (DNA): TGTGCCAGCAGCGTAGTCGGGGGTCCTGGTGAAGCTTTCTTT. Amino acid sequence: CASSVVGGPGEAFF.

This clonotype came up many times. The chain employs TRBV13 and TRBJ1-3; D unclear. The ends were cut back, 5 bases at V and 0 bases at J, with 17 bases in the middle. This CDR3 contains 17 residues. Germline V lookup: CDR1 PRHDT, CDR2 FYEKMQ (reference sequence). CDR3 sequence (DNA): TGTGCCAGCAGCCACCAGTGGTTCGGAAGCTCTGGAAACACCATATATTTT. Residues: CASSHQWFGSSGNTIYF.

This clonotype has ten or more counts. The chain couples TRBV12-3 or TRBV12-4 to TRBJ2-5; 9 bases align to TRBD2. The CDR3 spans 15 residues. J lost 6 bases, V lost 3 bases, and 8 bases had no gene match. The CDR3: CASSFSSGRQKTQYF. The CDR3 nucleotides are TGTGCCAGCAGTTTTAGCAGCGGGAGGCAGAAGACCCAGTACTTC.

V gene TRBV7-2 combines with J gene TRBJ2-2; D is possibly TRBD2 (5 bases). The CDR3 covers 16 residues. V was trimmed by 0 bases and J by 0 bases, leaving 8 bases between them. The germline CDR1 and CDR2 sequences are SGHTA and FQGNSA. CDR3 protein: CASSLAVSANTGELFF. CDR3 sequence (DNA): TGTGCCAGCAGCTTAGCTGTTAGCGCGAACACCGGGGAGCTGTTTTTT.

This clonotype was found many times. This chain links TRBV4-3 with TRBJ1-1; D is perhaps TRBD1 (6 bases). The CDR3 contains 14 residues. Per germline, CDR1 LGHNA and CDR2 YSLEER. Trimming took 3 bases from V and 1 from J, leaving 9 bases between them. CDR3 protein: CASSHGTTNTEAFF. The DNA for the CDR3 is TGCGCCAGCAGCCATGGGACAACGAACACTGAAGCTTTCTTT.

This clonotype was recorded a few times. The J gene is TRBJ2-5, the V gene TRBV5-1, with D hard to call. V was trimmed by 0 bases and J by 4 bases, leaving 10 bases between them. This CDR3 comprises 14 residues. CDR1 is SGHRS, CDR2 YFSETQ, per germline. CDR3 sequence: CASSLGTWGETQYF. CDR3 nucleotides: TGCGCCAGCAGCTTGGGCACCTGGGGAGAGACCCAGTACTTC.

The rearrangement uses TRBV4-1 and TRBJ1-1; D is unresolved. CDR3 length: 15 residues. In germline, CDR1 is MGHRA, CDR2 YSYEKL. V was clipped by 0 bases and J by 4 bases, with 12 bases between them. The CDR3 DNA is TGCGCCAGCAGCCAAGAAGGCACTGTGGGCACTGAAGCTTTCTTT. Its protein is CASSQEGTVGTEAFF.

This clonotype was observed at least ten times. The genes are TRBV20-1 and TRBJ2-5; D perhaps matches TRBD1 (6 bases). Trimming removed 3 bases from V and 1 base from J, with 18 bases in between. Per germline, CDR1 DFQATT and CDR2 SNEGSKA (reference sequence). This CDR3 region has 16 residues. DNA of the CDR3: TGCAGTGCTAGCCGCTATCCCCAGGGGTCCCAAGAGACCCAGTACTTC. Its protein product is CSASRYPQGSQETQYF.

This clonotype was picked up many times. The J gene is TRBJ1-1, the V gene TRBV6-5, with 7 nucleotides matching TRBD1. CDR3 length equals 14 residues. Losses at the gene ends were 6 bases for V and 3 bases for J; bases not matched to a gene: 7. The germline gives CDR1 MNHEY, CDR2 SVGAGI. CDR3 protein: CASSAAGGDTEAFF. For the CDR3, the DNA is TGTGCCAGCAGCGCCGCAGGGGGTGACACTGAAGCTTTCTTT.

This clonotype showed up many times. The chain employs TRBV18 and TRBJ2-7; the D gene is possibly TRBD2 (5 bases). The germline V and J ends were trimmed by 2 bases and 2 bases, with 10 bases remaining between them. Germline CDR1 and CDR2: KGHSH and LQKENI. The CDR3 contains 14 residues. The CDR3 DNA sequence: TGTGCCAGCTCACCAGAGTTCGGGACCTACGAGCAGTACTTC. Translated, it gives CASSPEFGTYEQYF.

The V and J genes are TRBV11-2 and TRBJ1-2, with TRBD1 identical over 8 bases. The V gene's germline CDR1 is SGHAT and CDR2 FQNNGV. The CDR3 has 13 amino acids. Trimming at V came to 5 bases and at J to 7 bases, leaving 6 bases not matched to a gene. CDR3 DNA: TGTGCCAGCAGCCCGGACAGGGACGTTGGCTACACCTTC. Its protein product is CASSPDRDVGYTF.

This clonotype was observed many times. This chain uses TRBV28 with TRBJ1-1; D is possibly TRBD1 (6 bases). Per the germline V gene, CDR1 is MDHEN and CDR2 is SYDVKM. V shed 4 bases and J shed 6 bases, with 15 bases lying between them. The CDR3 is made up of 14 amino acids. The CDR3 loop is CASSSSPGGAEAFF. The DNA for the CDR3 is TGTGCCAGCAGTTCCTCCCCTGGGGGCGCTGAAGCTTTCTTT.

This clonotype was picked up many times. This chain links TRBV6-1 with TRBJ2-7, with a possible D match to TRBD1 (5 bases). The germline V gene has CDR1 MNHNS and CDR2 SASEGT. V shed 5 bases and J shed 3 bases, with 17 bases lying between them. CDR3 size: 15 residues. CDR3 nucleotides: TGTGCCAGCAGTCATATGTCTAGACAGAGCTACGAGCAGTACTTC. Encoded protein: CASSHMSRQSYEQYF.

This clonotype was counted at least ten times. V usage is TRBV7-9 and J usage is TRBJ1-2, with D hard to call. In germline, CDR1 is SEHNR, CDR2 FQNEAQ (reference sequence). Trimming removed 5 bases at V and 8 bases at J, with 12 bases between. This CDR3 spans 12 amino acids. The CDR3 loop is CASSGGRSGYTF. The CDR3 nucleotides are TGTGCCAGCAGCGGAGGGAGGAGCGGCTACACCTTC.

This clonotype was found many times. The V call is TRBV10-3, the J call TRBJ2-5; D is perhaps TRBD2 (6 bases). V was trimmed by 8 bases and J by 3 bases, leaving 19 bases between them. Germline V CDR1 and CDR2: ENHRY, SYGVKD. There are 15 residues in the CDR3. DNA of the CDR3: TGTGCCATCCAAGAAGGAGGGTCGGGGAAAGAGACCCAGTACTTC. This gives the protein CAIQEGGSGKETQYF.

In its sample, this clonotype was seen many times. The chain is built from TRBV5-1 and TRBJ1-2; tentative D call: TRBD1 (6 bases). Germline lookup yields CDR1 SGHRS and CDR2 YFSETQ. Between the trimmed V and J ends, which lost 3 bases and 1 base, there was a span of 16 bases. The CDR3 is 16 amino acids. The CDR3 here is CASSWETGLFNYGYTF. The CDR3, as DNA: TGCGCCAGCAGCTGGGAGACAGGCCTCTTTAACTATGGCTACACCTTC.

This clonotype was counted at least ten times. The CDR3 coding sequence is TGCAGTGCTAGATCGGACGGCGGGAGGCCGGGAGAGCAGTACTTC. It codes for CSARSDGGRPGEQYF. This chain links TRBV20-1 with TRBJ2-7, with 8 bases lining up with TRBD2. The CDR3 runs 15 residues. The J segment lost 7 bases and the V segment lost 2 bases, leaving 13 bases of the junction unmatched. The germline gives CDR1 DFQATT, CDR2 SNEGSKA (reference sequence).

This clonotype was detected many times. This rearrangement joins TRBV6-5 to TRBJ1-2; 10 nucleotides align to TRBD1. V lost 1 base to trimming and J lost 2 bases; unmatched junction nucleotides: 4. Looked up from germline, CDR1 is MNHEY and CDR2 is SVGAGI. CDR3 length: 16 amino acids. For the CDR3, the DNA is TGTGCCAGCAGTTACTGGATGGGACAGGGGAACTATGGCTACACCTTC. This encodes CASSYWMGQGNYGYTF.

The chain has TRBV2 and TRBJ2-7, with 8 bases fitting TRBD1. Germline V lookup: CDR1 SNHLY, CDR2 FYNNEI. The CDR3 covers 14 residues. V dropped 10 bases and J dropped 0; count of bases not matched to a gene: 8. CDR3 coding DNA: TGTGCCACCAAATCCGGGACAGGCTCCTACGAGCAGTACTTC. It is translated as CATKSGTGSYEQYF. Based on the CDR3 plus reference TRBV2 and TRBJ2-7, the full variable domain is EPEVTQTPSHQVTQMGQEVILRCVPISNHLYFYWYRQILGQKVEFLVSFYNNEISEKSEIFDDQFSVERPDGSNFTLKIRSTKLEDSAMYFCATKSGTGSYEQYFGPGTRLTVT.

V is TRBV27 and J is TRBJ2-2; 9 nucleotides agree with TRBD2. The germline V gene encodes CDR1 MNHEY and CDR2 SMNVEV (reference sequence). The CDR3 spans 20 residues. V shed 1 base, J shed 2 bases, and the junction held 14 bases outside the gene matches. The CDR3 nucleotides read TGTGCCAGCAGTTTATATAGTAGAGTAGCGGGGGCCGGTAACACCGGGGAGCTGTTTTTT. This codes for CASSLYSRVAGAGNTGELFF.

In this sample, this clonotype turned up many times. The chain recombines TRBV15 with TRBJ2-7, with 7 bases identical to TRBD1. This CDR3 spans 16 amino acids. The ends lost 0 bases at V and 4 bases at J; junction bases unmatched: 9. Germline lookup yields CDR1 LNHNV and CDR2 YYDKDF (reference sequence). CDR3 in amino acids: CATSRDRGLTGYEQYF. CDR3 in DNA: TGTGCCACCAGCAGAGATAGGGGGCTAACCGGGTACGAGCAGTACTTC.

This clonotype was observed at least ten times. The V gene is TRBV11-2, the J gene TRBJ1-1, with unresolved D. Trimming pared 0 bases from V and 0 bases from J, leaving 2 bases between. Germline loops: CDR1 SGHAT, CDR2 FQNNGV. The CDR3 consists of 13 residues. This chain's CDR3 is CASSLDMNTEAFF. The DNA of the CDR3 is TGTGCCAGCAGCTTAGATATGAACACTGAAGCTTTCTTT.